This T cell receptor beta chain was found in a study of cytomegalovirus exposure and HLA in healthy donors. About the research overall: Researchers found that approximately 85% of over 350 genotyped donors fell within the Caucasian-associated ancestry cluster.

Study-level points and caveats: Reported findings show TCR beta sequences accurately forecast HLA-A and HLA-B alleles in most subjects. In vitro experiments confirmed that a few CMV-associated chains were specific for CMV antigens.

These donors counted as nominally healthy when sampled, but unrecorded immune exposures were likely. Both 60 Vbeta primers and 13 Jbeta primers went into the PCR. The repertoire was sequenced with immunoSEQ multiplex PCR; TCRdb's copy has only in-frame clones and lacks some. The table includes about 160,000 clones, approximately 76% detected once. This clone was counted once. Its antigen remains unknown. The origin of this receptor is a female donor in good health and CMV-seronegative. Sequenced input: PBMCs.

The CDR3 is CASSILGTPNNSPLHF. The CDR3 nucleotides are TGTGCCAGTAGTATATTAGGGACACCGAATAATTCACCCCTCCACTTT. This sequence joins TRBV19 and TRBJ1-6, with D maybe TRBD1 (6 bases). Trimming took off 2 bases at V and 5 bases at J, with 13 bases between the two ends. The CDR3 totals 16 residues. Germline loops: CDR1 LNHDA, CDR2 SQIVND (reference sequence).